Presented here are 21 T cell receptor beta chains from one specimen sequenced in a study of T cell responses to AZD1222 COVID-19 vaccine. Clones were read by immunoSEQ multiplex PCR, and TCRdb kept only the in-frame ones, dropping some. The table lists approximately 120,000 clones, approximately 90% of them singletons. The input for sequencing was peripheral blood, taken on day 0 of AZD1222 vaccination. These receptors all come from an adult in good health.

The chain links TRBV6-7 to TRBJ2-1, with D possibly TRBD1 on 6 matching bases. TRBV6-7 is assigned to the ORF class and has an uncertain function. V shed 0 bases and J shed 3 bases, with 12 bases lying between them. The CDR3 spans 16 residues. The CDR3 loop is CASSYSQGMGYNEQFF. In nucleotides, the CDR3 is TGTGCCAGCAGTTACTCTCAGGGGATGGGCTACAATGAGCAGTTCTTC.

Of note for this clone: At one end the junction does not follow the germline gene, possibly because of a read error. In DNA form, the CDR3 reads TGTGCCAGCACCTTAGGGACCCTGGTGGGTGAGCAGTTCTTC. The encoded protein is CASTLGTLVGEQFF. The chain couples TRBV11-2 to TRBJ2-1; the D gene could be TRBD1 or TRBD2 (5 bases each). Germline-derived CDR1 and CDR2 are SGHAT and FQNNGV. The CDR3 is made up of 14 amino acids.

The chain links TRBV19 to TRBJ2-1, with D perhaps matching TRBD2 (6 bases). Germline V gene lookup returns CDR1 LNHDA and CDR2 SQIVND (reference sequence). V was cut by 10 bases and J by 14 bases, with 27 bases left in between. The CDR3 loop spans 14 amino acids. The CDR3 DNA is TGTGCCACGGGGGACGTTATCACGGGCTTGGGGGAGTTCTTC. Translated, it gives CATGDVITGLGEFF.

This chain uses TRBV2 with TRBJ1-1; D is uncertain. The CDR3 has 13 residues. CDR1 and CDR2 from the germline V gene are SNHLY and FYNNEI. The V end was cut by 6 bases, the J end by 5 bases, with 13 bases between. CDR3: CASRAMPGTEAFF. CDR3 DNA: TGTGCCAGCAGGGCCATGCCGGGGACTGAAGCTTTCTTT.

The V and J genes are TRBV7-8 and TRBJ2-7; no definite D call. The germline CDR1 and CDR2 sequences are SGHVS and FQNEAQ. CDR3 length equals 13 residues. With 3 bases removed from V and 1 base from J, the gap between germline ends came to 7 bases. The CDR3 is CASSFSRSYEQYV. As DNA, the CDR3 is TGTGCCAGCAGCTTTAGCCGGTCCTACGAGCAGTACGTC.

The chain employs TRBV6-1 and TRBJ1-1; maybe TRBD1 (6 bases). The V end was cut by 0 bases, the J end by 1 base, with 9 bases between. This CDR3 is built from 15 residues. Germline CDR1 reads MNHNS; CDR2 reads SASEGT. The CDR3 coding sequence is TGTGCCAGCAGTGAAGCGCTGACAGGGAACACTGAAGCTTTCTTT. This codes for CASSEALTGNTEAFF.

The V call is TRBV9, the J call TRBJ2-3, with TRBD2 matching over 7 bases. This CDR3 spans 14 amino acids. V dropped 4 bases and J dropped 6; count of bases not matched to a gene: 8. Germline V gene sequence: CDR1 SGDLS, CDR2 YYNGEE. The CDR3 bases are TGTGCCAGCAGCCCGCGGACTAGTGTGGATACGCAGTATTTT. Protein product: CASSPRTSVDTQYF.

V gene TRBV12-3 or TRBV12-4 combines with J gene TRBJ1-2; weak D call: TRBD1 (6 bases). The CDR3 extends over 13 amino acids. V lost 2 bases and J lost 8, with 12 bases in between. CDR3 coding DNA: TGTGCCAGCAGTTTACTGGGGGGCTTGGGCTACACCTTC. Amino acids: CASSLLGGLGYTF.

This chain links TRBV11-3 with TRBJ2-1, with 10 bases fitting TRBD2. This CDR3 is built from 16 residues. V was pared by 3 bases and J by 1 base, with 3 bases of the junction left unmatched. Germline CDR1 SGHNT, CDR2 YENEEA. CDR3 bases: TGTGCCAGCAGCTTTACTAGCGGGGTGTCCTACAATGAGCAGTTCTTC. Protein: CASSFTSGVSYNEQFF.

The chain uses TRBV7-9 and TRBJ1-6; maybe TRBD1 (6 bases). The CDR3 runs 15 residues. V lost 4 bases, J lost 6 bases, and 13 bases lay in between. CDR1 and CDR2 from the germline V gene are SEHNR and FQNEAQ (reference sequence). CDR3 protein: CASSSTTGFNSPLHF. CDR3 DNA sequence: TGTGCCAGCAGCTCGACAACAGGGTTTAATTCACCCCTCCACTTT.

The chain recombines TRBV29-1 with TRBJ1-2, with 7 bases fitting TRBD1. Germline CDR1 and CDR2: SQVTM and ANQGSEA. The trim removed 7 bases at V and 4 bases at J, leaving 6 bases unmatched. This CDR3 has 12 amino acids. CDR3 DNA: TGCAGCGCCGGGACAGAGAGCTATGGCTACACCTTC. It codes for CSAGTESYGYTF.

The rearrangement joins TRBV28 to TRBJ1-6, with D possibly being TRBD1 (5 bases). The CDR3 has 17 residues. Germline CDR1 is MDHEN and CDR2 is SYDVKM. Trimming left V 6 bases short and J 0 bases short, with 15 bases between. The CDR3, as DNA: TGTGCCAGCAGCCCAAGCCAGGGTCTCTCCTATAATTCACCCCTCCACTTT. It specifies CASSPSQGLSYNSPLHF.

CDR3 protein: CARSLVGRDTGELFF. Written as DNA, the CDR3 is TGTGCCAGAAGCTTGGTCGGCAGGGACACCGGGGAGCTGTTTTTT. V is TRBV5-3 and J is TRBJ2-2; tentatively, D is TRBD1 (5 bases). TRBV5-3 is an open reading frame, and its role is uncertain. Between the trimmed V and J ends, which lost 0 bases and 3 bases, there was a span of 9 bases. The length of the CDR3 is 15 residues.

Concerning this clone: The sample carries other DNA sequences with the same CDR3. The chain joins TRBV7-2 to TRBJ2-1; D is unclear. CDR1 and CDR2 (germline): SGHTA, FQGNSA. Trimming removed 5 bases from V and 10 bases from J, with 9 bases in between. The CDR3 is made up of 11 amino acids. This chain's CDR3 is CASSPSSEQFF. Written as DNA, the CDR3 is TGTGCCAGCAGCCCCTCATCCGAGCAGTTCTTC.

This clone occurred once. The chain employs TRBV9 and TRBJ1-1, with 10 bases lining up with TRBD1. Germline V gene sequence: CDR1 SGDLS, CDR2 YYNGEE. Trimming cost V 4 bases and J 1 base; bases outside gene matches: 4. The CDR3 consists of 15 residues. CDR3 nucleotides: TGTGCCAGCAGCCCCCGGGACAGGGGGAACACTGAAGCTTTCTTT. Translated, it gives CASSPRDRGNTEAFF.

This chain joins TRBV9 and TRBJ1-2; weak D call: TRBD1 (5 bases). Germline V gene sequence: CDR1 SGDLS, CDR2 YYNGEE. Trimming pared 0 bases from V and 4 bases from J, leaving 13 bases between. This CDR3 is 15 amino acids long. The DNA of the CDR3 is TGTGCCAGCAGCGTAGCCCCGGGGGAGGCCTATGGCTACACCTTC. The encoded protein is CASSVAPGEAYGYTF.

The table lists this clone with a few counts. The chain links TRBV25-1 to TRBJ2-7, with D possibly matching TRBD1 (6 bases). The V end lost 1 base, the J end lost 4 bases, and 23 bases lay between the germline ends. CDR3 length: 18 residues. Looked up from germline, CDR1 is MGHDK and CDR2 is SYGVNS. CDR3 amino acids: CASSECSLRGPSSYEQYV. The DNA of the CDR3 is TGTGCCAGCAGTGAATGTAGCCTCAGGGGACCCTCATCGTACGAGCAGTACGTC.

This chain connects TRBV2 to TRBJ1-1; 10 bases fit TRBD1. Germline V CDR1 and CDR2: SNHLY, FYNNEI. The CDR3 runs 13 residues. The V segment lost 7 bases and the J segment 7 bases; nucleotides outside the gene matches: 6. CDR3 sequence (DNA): TGTGCCAGCATCCGGGACAGGGGCGGTGAAGCTTTCTTT. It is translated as CASIRDRGGEAFF.

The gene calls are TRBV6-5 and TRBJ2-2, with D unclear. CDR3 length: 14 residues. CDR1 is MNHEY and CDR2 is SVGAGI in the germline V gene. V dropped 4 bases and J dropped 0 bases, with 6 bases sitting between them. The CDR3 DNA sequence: TGTGCCAGCAGTTTCGGACCGAACACCGGGGAGCTGTTTTTT. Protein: CASSFGPNTGELFF.

CDR3 protein: CASSDPDREYSNQPQHF. In DNA, the CDR3 is TGTGCCAGCAGTGATCCGGACAGGGAATATAGCAATCAGCCCCAGCATTTT. J is TRBJ1-5 and V is TRBV6-1, with 8 bases that match TRBD1. Per the germline V gene, CDR1 is MNHNS and CDR2 is SASEGT. V dropped 3 bases and J dropped 0; count of bases not matched to a gene: 7. The CDR3 sequence is 17 residues long.

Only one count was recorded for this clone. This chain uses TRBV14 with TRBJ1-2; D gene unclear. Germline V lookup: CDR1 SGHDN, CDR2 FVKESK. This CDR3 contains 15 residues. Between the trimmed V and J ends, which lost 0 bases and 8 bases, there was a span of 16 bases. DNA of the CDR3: TGTGCCAGCAGCCAAGATAGTATCCGGATGGGGGGCTACACCTTC. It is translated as CASSQDSIRMGGYTF.